This entry lists 23 T cell receptor beta chains sequenced from one sample in a study of blood T cell repertoires in COVID-19 (dated by TCRdb to the early 2020s). Library construction relied on the immunoSEQ multiplex PCR assay. The table was pulled from immuneACCESS by TCRdb, which kept in-frame rearrangements only. Such tables lose some clones; where checked, under half of the loss comes from unresolved V genes, and the rest has no known cause. This sample lists approximately 99,000 clones; 79% were detected once. The top ten clones comprise about a sixth of the sample. Sequencing was performed on peripheral blood. The receptors shown here come from a woman aged 80 or over with active or convalescent COVID-19.

The chain joins TRBV7-8 to TRBJ2-2; possibly TRBD1 for D (6 bases). The ends were cut back, 1 base at V and 14 bases at J, with 14 bases in the middle. Germline assignment: CDR1 SGHVS and CDR2 FQNEAQ. There are 13 residues in the CDR3. CDR3 sequence (DNA): TGTGCCAGCAGCTTAGGCAGAGGCAGGGGCCTGTTTTTT. Protein product: CASSLGRGRGLFF.

This clone was detected only once. CDR3 loop: CASSLPRDRPHEAFF. The CDR3 DNA reads as TGTGCCAGCAGCTTACCCCGGGACAGGCCTCATGAAGCTTTCTTT. The chain uses TRBV7-9 and TRBJ1-1, with 8 bases fitting TRBD1. Germline assignment: CDR1 SEHNR and CDR2 FQNEAQ (reference sequence). The CDR3 has 15 residues. The V gene end was trimmed by 2 bases and the J gene end by 7 bases; junction bases not matched to a gene: 9.

The chain combines TRBV19 with TRBJ1-5; D remains unclear. V was shortened by 1 base and J by 5 bases, with 15 bases between the two germline ends. The CDR3 is 16 amino acids. Germline CDR1 LNHDA, CDR2 SQIVND (reference sequence). CDR3 bases: TGTGCCAGTAGTATAGGGTCGGGAGTTAGGGATCAGCCCCAGCATTTT. Its translation is CASSIGSGVRDQPQHF.

The rearrangement uses TRBV10-1 and TRBJ2-1; D perhaps matches TRBD2 (5 bases). V shed 3 bases and J shed 8 bases, with 17 bases lying between them. This CDR3 contains 15 residues. Looked up from germline, CDR1 is WNHNN and CDR2 is SYGVQD (reference sequence). CDR3 DNA: TGCGCCAGCAGTGAAGGCCGGGGAAGTGGGGATGAGCAGTTCTTC. It is translated as CASSEGRGSGDEQFF.

V is TRBV5-4 and J is TRBJ2-7; 9 nucleotides agree with TRBD1. Per the germline V gene, CDR1 is SGHNT and CDR2 is YYREEE (reference sequence). The V segment lost 3 bases and the J segment 4 bases; nucleotides outside the gene matches: 11. CDR3 length equals 16 residues. The CDR3 region is CASSSSPGQGTYEQYF. The CDR3 DNA reads as TGTGCCAGCAGCTCCAGCCCGGGACAGGGTACGTACGAGCAGTACTTC.

The rearrangement links TRBV15 to TRBJ2-2; TRBD1 matches at 8 bases. CDR1 and CDR2 (germline): LNHNV, YYDKDF (reference sequence). This CDR3 comprises 17 residues. Unmatched junction bases numbered 5, after V lost 0 bases and J lost 2 bases. CDR3 amino acids: CATSRDFGQGNTGELFF. Written as DNA, the CDR3 is TGTGCCACCAGCAGAGATTTCGGACAGGGTAACACCGGGGAGCTGTTTTTT. Together with reference TRBV15 and TRBJ2-2, the CDR3 gives the full variable domain: DAMVIQNPRYQVTQFGKPVTLSCSQTLNHNVMYWYQQKSSQAPKLLFHYYDKDFNNEADTPDNFQSRRPNTSFCFLDIRSPGLGDTAMYLCATSRDFGQGNTGELFFGEGSRLTVL.

In its sample, this clone was seen a few times. The DNA of the CDR3 is TGTGCCACCAGTGATACCACGACTAGCGGGTTAAATGAGCAGTTCTTC. Translating gives CATSDTTTSGLNEQFF. The chain employs TRBV24-1 and TRBJ2-1; 10 bases align to TRBD2. Trimming removed 3 bases from V and 7 bases from J; junction bases left unmatched: 8. The V gene's germline CDR1 is KGHDR and CDR2 SFDVKD. The CDR3 is made up of 16 amino acids.

The chain recombines TRBV21-1 with TRBJ2-1; TRBD2 is the table's D call and was not checked against the DNA. TRBV21-1 is marked as a pseudogene. The CDR3 length is 16 residues. CDR3 amino acids: CASSTRRALPYNEQFF. The CDR3 region has the DNA TGTGCCAGCAGCACTCGGAGGGCACTACCTTACAATGAGCAGTTCTTC.

This clone was detected once. The CDR3 DNA reads TGTGCCAGCAGCTTAGAGGGGACTAGCGGAGGCGAGCAGTACTTC. It codes for CASSLEGTSGGEQYF. The chain employs TRBV7-3 and TRBJ2-7, with TRBD2 identical over 11 bases. CDR1 and CDR2 (germline): SGHTA, FQGTGA. V lost 2 bases and J lost 6; bases outside the gene matches: 6. This CDR3 comprises 15 residues.

CDR3 protein: CASTYRGRYEQYF. Written as DNA, the CDR3 is TGTGCCAGCACCTACAGGGGACGGTACGAGCAGTACTTC. V gene TRBV6-5 combines with J gene TRBJ2-7; 7 nucleotides match TRBD1. CDR1 MNHEY and CDR2 SVGAGI come from the germline V gene. V was pared by 7 bases and J by 4 bases, with 7 bases of the junction left unmatched. The CDR3 length is 13 residues.

A single count supports this clone. The chain joins TRBV4-3 to TRBJ2-3, with D possibly TRBD2 on 6 matching bases. V was cut by 3 bases and J by 6 bases, with 10 bases left in between. CDR1 is LGHNA, CDR2 YSLEER, per germline. CDR3 length: 13 residues. The CDR3 region has the DNA TGCGCCAGCAGCCAGGAGAGCGGGGATACGCAGTATTTT. This codes for CASSQESGDTQYF.

The V and J genes are TRBV3-1 (or the pseudogene TRBV3-2) and TRBJ2-1; 12 bases are shared with TRBD2. The CDR3 has 12 amino acids. Germline V CDR1 and CDR2: LGHDT, YNNKEL (reference sequence). Trimming at V came to 3 bases and at J to 14 bases, leaving 2 bases not matched to a gene. The CDR3 reads CASSQLAGGKFF. The CDR3 DNA reads TGTGCCAGCAGCCAGCTAGCGGGAGGGAAGTTCTTC.

V gene TRBV14 combines with J gene TRBJ2-6; D gene ambiguous. Trimming removed 1 base at V and 0 bases at J, with 10 bases between. The length of the CDR3 is 17 residues. CDR1 is SGHDN and CDR2 is FVKESK in the germline V gene. The CDR3 protein is CASSQVYSYSGANVLTF. CDR3 nucleotides: TGTGCCAGCAGCCAAGTCTACAGCTACTCTGGGGCCAACGTCCTGACTTTC.

The V call is TRBV6-5, the J call TRBJ1-2; 7 bases align to TRBD1. CDR3 length: 13 amino acids. The germline V gene has CDR1 MNHEY and CDR2 SVGAGI. V lost 6 bases to trimming and J lost 8 bases; unmatched junction nucleotides: 9. DNA of the CDR3: TGTGCCAGCAGCCGGACAGGAGAGGTCGGCTACACCTTC. Its protein product is CASSRTGEVGYTF.

This rearrangement joins TRBV11-2 to TRBJ2-7, with TRBD1 as a possible D gene (5 bases). CDR1 is SGHAT, CDR2 FQNNGV, per germline. V was clipped by 1 base and J by 2 bases, with 15 bases between them. This CDR3 is 16 amino acids long. The CDR3 sequence is CASSLGSGAGTYEQYF. Here the CDR3 DNA reads TGTGCCAGCAGCTTAGGGTCAGGAGCAGGGACCTACGAGCAGTACTTC.

This sequence joins TRBV4-1 and TRBJ2-7, with D possibly matching TRBD2 (7 bases). CDR3 length equals 17 residues. The V gene lost 3 bases and the J gene lost 6 bases, with 24 bases spanning the gap. Germline lookup yields CDR1 MGHRA and CDR2 YSYEKL. The CDR3, as DNA: TGCGCCAGCAGCCACGACCTGGGGGGCGGGAGTGTTAGCGAGCAGTACTTC. Residues: CASSHDLGGGSVSEQYF.

The chain couples TRBV4-1 to TRBJ2-3, with 8 bases lining up with TRBD2. Trimming removed 4 bases from V and 1 base from J; junction bases left unmatched: 7. Germline lookup yields CDR1 MGHRA and CDR2 YSYEKL. The CDR3 has 16 amino acids. DNA for the CDR3: TGCGCCAGCAGCCGCCTAGTTAGCGGGGGCACAGATACGCAGTATTTT. Its protein product is CASSRLVSGGTDTQYF.

This clone was seen just once. The V gene is TRBV19, the J gene TRBJ2-7, with TRBD2 matching over 10 bases. The CDR3 loop spans 15 amino acids. Germline values: CDR1 LNHDA, CDR2 SQIVND (reference sequence). V gave up 3 bases and J gave up 4 bases; unmatched junction bases: 6. The CDR3 DNA reads as TGTGCCAGTAGTATTAGCGGGAGGAGGGCTTACGAGCAGTACTTC. As protein: CASSISGRRAYEQYF. The full variable domain, rest sourced from reference TRBV19 and TRBJ2-7, is DGGITQSPKYLFRKEGQNVTLSCEQNLNHDAMYWYRQDPGQGLRLIYYSQIVNDFQKGDIAEGYSVSREKKESFPLTVTSAQKNPTAFYLCASSISGRRAYEQYFGPGTRLTVT.

The chain joins TRBV7-6 to TRBJ2-2, with 7 bases fitting TRBD2. The J segment lost 6 bases and the V segment lost 2 bases, leaving 9 bases of the junction unmatched. CDR1 SGHVS and CDR2 FNYEAQ come from the germline V gene. The CDR3 is 16 amino acids. The CDR3 DNA reads as TGTGCCAGCAGCTTATACTCGCGGGAGCTCTCCGGGGAGCTGTTTTTT. This codes for CASSLYSRELSGELFF.

The rearrangement uses TRBV9 and TRBJ1-2; tentative D call: TRBD1 (5 bases). This CDR3 is 13 amino acids long. The germline V and J ends were trimmed by 4 bases and 4 bases, with 11 bases remaining between them. CDR1 is SGDLS and CDR2 is YYNGEE in the germline V gene. The DNA for the CDR3 is TGTGCCAGCAGCCAGGGAACGGGCTATGGCTACACCTTC. Its translation: CASSQGTGYGYTF. The entire variable domain, with the rest obtained from reference TRBV9 and TRBJ1-2, is as follows: DSGVTQTPKHLITATGQRVTLRCSPRSGDLSVYWYQQSLDQGLQFLIQYYNGEERAKGNILERFSAQQFPDLHSELNLSSLELGDSALYFCASSQGTGYGYTFGSGTRLTVV.

The CDR3: CASTSPGENEQFF. The CDR3 DNA is TGTGCCAGCACCAGCCCCGGGGAGAATGAGCAGTTCTTC. The gene calls are TRBV6-5 and TRBJ2-1; TRBD2 might be the D (5 bases). V was shortened by 7 bases and J by 7 bases, with 14 bases between the two germline ends. This CDR3 is 13 amino acids long. CDR1 and CDR2 from the germline V gene are MNHEY and SVGAGI.

The V and J genes are TRBV19 and TRBJ1-2, with D tentatively TRBD1 (5 bases). This CDR3 region has 16 residues. V gave up 6 bases and J gave up 2 bases, with 19 bases separating them. Germline V CDR1 and CDR2: LNHDA, SQIVND (reference sequence). The chain's CDR3 is CASSEDSTALNYGYTF. The CDR3 DNA reads as TGTGCCAGTAGCGAAGACAGTACCGCACTCAACTATGGCTACACCTTC. Filled out from reference TRBV19 and TRBJ1-2, the complete variable domain reads DGGITQSPKYLFRKEGQNVTLSCEQNLNHDAMYWYRQDPGQGLRLIYYSQIVNDFQKGDIAEGYSVSREKKESFPLTVTSAQKNPTAFYLCASSEDSTALNYGYTFGSGTRLTVV.

This rearrangement joins TRBV4-1 to TRBJ2-3; 8 bases map to TRBD1. The CDR3 is 15 residues long. Looked up from germline, CDR1 is MGHRA and CDR2 is YSYEKL. V dropped 3 bases and J dropped 7; count of bases not matched to a gene: 9. This CDR3 is CASSQDRVLENTQYF. In DNA form, the CDR3 reads TGCGCCAGCAGCCAGGACAGGGTTCTGGAAAATACGCAGTATTTT.